These T cell receptor beta chains were read from a single sample in a study of shared clonotypes between healthy human individuals. Data came from immunoSEQ multiplex PCR; TCRdb stores just in-frame clones and leaves some out. This table holds a few million clones, 90% to 95% found once. Sequenced: naive CD4+ T cells from PBMCs. The receptors were gathered from a man between 18 and 29 years old in good health. Some clones in this sample may be carry-over from other donors' samples. Each CDR3 is given without its conserved first and last residue.

v_call	j_call	cdr3_aa
TRBV5-1	TRBJ1-1	ASSQQGAGVEAF
TRBV5-1	TRBJ2-3	ASSRERGDTDTQY
TRBV10-2	TRBJ1-6	ASSDRTDNSPLH
TRBV18	TRBJ2-3	ASSPGVTDTQY
TRBV5-5	TRBJ1-3	ASSLGQGSFGNTIY
TRBV15	TRBJ2-7	ATSRDRSSYEQY
TRBV5-1	TRBJ2-2	ASSLAGGPANTGELF
TRBV19	TRBJ1-3	ASSIPPAGNTIY
TRBV28	TRBJ2-7	ASRPGGQGNYEQY
TRBV27	TRBJ1-5	ASSLSGGYEPQH
TRBV6-5	TRBJ1-4	ASSYRRNEKLF
TRBV27	TRBJ1-5	ASGLHRYSNQPQH
TRBV6-1	TRBJ2-3	ASSEGTSVTDTQY
TRBV29-1	TRBJ1-5	SVRDRDGDRNQPQH